This T cell receptor beta chain derives from a study of beta chain features in type 1 diabetes. Study-wide context: Sorted cells from all samples, numbering 100 million to 120 million, were examined.

By way of CD45RO/CCR7/CD25/CD127/CD95/CD27, the CD4+ regulatory, stem cell-like memory, central memory and naive cells were sorted. Each sorted population was over 98% pure. Expressed TCRB transcripts were sequenced because the isolated RNA had all been reverse transcribed beforehand. The data were produced by immunoSEQ multiplex PCR, yet TCRdb's version contains in-frame clones alone and is incomplete. The sample has approximately 260,000 clones; around 24% are singletons. V was cut by 7 bases and J by 4 bases, with 13 bases left in between. The CDR3 extends over 13 amino acids. CDR1 and CDR2 from the germline V gene are LNHDA and SQIVND (reference sequence). Study conclusions and caveats: In the patient group, naive, central memory and Treg TCRB repertoires seemed more alike than in the healthy donor group. Among patients with Type 1 diabetes, TCRB CDR3s were moderately but significantly shorter in every one of the four CD4+ subsets.

This clone turned up a few times. Its antigen remains unidentified. The chain carries TRBV19 and TRBJ1-1, with D possibly TRBD1 on 5 matching bases. Sequencing input: naive CD4+ T cells from blood. The receptor's source is a woman aged 25 to 39 with type 1 diabetes. The CDR3 nucleotides read TGTGCCAGTACCCCCCTCGGGGGCACTGAAGCTTTCTTT. Translating gives CASTPLGGTEAFF.